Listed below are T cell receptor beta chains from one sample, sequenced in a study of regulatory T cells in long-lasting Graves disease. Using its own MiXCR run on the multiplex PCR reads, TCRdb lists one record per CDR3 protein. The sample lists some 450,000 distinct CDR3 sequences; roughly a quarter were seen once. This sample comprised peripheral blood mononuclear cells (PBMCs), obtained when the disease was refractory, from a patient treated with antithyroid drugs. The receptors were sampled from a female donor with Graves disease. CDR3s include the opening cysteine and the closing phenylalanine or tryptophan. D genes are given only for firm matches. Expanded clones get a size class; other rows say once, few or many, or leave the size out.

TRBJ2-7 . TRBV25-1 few TGTGCCAGCAGTGACTCTTTTTACGAGCAGTACTTC CASSDSFYEQYF
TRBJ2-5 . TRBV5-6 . TGTGCCAGCAGCCATTGGGGCAGGGAAGGGACCCAGTACTTC CASSHWGREGTQYF
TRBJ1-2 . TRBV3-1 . TGTGCCAGCACCCTCACTAGGCAGGGCCATGGCTACACCTTC CASTLTRQGHGYTF
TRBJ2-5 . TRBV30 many TGTGCCGGGGACTGGCAGACCCAGTACTTC CAGDWQTQYF
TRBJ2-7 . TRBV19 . TGTGCCAGTAGCAGACTAGAAGGATACGAGCAGTACTTC CASSRLEGYEQYF
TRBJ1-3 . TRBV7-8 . TGTGCCAGCAGCTTCCAACCTAACTCCGGAAACACCATATATTTT CASSFQPNSGNTIYF
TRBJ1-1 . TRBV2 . TGTGCCAGCAGTGCGGGACACTTGTTAAACACTGAAGCTTTCTTT CASSAGHLLNTEAFF
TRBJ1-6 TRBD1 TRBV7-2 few TGTGCCAGCAGCTTGAGGGGGGCAGGGGGAAATTCACCCCTCCACTTT CASSLRGAGGNSPLHF
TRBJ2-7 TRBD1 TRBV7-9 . TGTGCCAGCAGCTTGGGATGGTCCGGGACAGCCTACGAGCAGTACTTC CASSLGWSGTAYEQYF
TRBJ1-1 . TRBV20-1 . TGCAGTGCATACAGGAGAAAGAACACTGAAGCTTTCTTT CSAYRRKNTEAFF
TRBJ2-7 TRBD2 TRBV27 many TGTGCCAGCAGTCCACTAGCGGGATCACCCGAGCAGTACTTC CASSPLAGSPEQYF
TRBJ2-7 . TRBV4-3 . TGCGCCAGCAGCCAAGGTTCCCGTGACGAGCAGTACTTC CASSQGSRDEQYF
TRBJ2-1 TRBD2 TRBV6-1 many TGTGCCAGCAGTCTAACTAGCGGAATCTACAATGAGCAGTTCTTC CASSLTSGIYNEQFF
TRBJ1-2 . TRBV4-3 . TGCGCCAGCAGCCAAGGGGTCGGCAGCCAAATTTTT CASSQGVGSQIF
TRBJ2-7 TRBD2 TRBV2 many TGTGCCAGCAGTGATCCGGCTAGCGGAACCTACGAGCAGTACTTC CASSDPASGTYEQYF
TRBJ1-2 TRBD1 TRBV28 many TGTGCCAGCAGTAAGACAGGGAACTATGGCTACACCTTC CASSKTGNYGYTF
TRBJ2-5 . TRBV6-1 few TGTGCCAGCAGGGATACCCCGGGGCAAGAGACCCAGTACTTC CASRDTPGQETQYF
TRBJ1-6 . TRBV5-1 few TGCGCCAGCAGATTGCAGGGGAGTAATTCACCCCTCCACTTT CASRLQGSNSPLHF
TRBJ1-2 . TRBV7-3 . TGTGCCAGCAGCCCGGGACCTTGCAAAGGAGATGGCTACACCTTC CASSPGPCKGDGYTF
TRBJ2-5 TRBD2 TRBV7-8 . TGTGCCAGCAGCTTAGTTGCGGGAGAGCGTGAGACCCAGTACTTC CASSLVAGERETQYF
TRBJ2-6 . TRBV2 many TGTGCCAGGAGGGATGCTGGGGCCAACGTCCTGACTTTC CARRDAGANVLTF
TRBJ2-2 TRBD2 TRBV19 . TGTGCCAGTATTAGGGGGGTAGCGGGAGTAAGCACCGGGGAGCTGTTTTTT CASIRGVAGVSTGELFF
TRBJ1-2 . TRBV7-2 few TGTGCCAGCAGCTTAAGTCGGGGGCGCAGGGTCTCCAACTATGGCTACACCTTC CASSLSRGRRVSNYGYTF
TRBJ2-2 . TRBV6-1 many TGTGCCAGCGGAACAGGCCGTAACACCGGGGAGCTGTTTTTT CASGTGRNTGELFF
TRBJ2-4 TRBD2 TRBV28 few TGTGCCAGCAGTTCAGCCGGGACTAGCTGGTTTTTCGGCAAAAACATTCAGTACTTC CASSSAGTSWFFGKNIQYF
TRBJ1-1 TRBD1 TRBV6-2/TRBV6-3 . TGTGCCAGCAGTCCCTGGACAGGGAGAACTGAAGCTTTCTTT CASSPWTGRTEAFF
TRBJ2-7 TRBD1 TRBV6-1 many TGTGCCAGCAGCAACAGGGGCCTAGACTACGAGCAGTACTTC CASSNRGLDYEQYF
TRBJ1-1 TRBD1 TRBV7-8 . TGTGCCAGCAGCTTAGTTGGGACAGGGCGGAACACTGAAGCTTTCTTT CASSLVGTGRNTEAFF
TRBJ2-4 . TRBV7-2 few TGTGCCAGCGTATCCTATAGGGGGAACATTCAGTACTTC CASVSYRGNIQYF
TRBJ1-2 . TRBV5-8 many TGTGCCAGCAGCGTGAGCTGGGGCCATGGCTACACCTTC CASSVSWGHGYTF
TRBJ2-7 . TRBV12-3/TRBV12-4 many TGTGCCAGCAGTTTAGAGCGTGGGGGCGGGGACCGCCTGCGGGGCTCCTACGAGCAGTACTTC CASSLERGGGDRLRGSYEQYF
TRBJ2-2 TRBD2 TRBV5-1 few TGCGCCAGCAGCCAAGGATTGGGAGGGACCGGGGAGCTGTTTTTT CASSQGLGGTGELFF
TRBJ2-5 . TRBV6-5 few TGTGCCAGCAGTTCATCCATGTTAGCCCCGCAGGATCGTGAGACCCAGTACTTC CASSSSMLAPQDRETQYF